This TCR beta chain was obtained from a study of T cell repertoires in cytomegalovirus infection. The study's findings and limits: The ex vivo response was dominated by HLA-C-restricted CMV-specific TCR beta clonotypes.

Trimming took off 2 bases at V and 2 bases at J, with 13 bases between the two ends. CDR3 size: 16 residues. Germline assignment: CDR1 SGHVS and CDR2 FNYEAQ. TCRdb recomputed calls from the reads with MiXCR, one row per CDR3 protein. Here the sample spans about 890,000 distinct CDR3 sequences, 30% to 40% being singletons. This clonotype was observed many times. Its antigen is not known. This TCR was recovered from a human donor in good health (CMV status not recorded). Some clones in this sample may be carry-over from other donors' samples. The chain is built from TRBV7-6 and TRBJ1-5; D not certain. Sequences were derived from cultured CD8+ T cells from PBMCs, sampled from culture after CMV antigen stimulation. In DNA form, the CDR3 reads TGTGCCAGCAGCTTACGGGGTAACTCAGGCAATCAGCCCCAGCATTTT. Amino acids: CASSLRGNSGNQPQHF.